The 16 T cell receptor beta chains below were found in one sample sequenced in a study of blood T cell repertoires in COVID-19. Here immunoSEQ multiplex PCR was the method, and the copy in TCRdb shows in-frame clones only, minus some. The repertoire includes under 80,000 clones, about 90% of them detected once, and roughly 12% sits in the top ten. Sequencing was done on a sample of peripheral blood. These receptors were collected from a human donor in a cohort sampled during active COVID-19.

The rearrangement links TRBV9 to TRBJ2-3; 8 nucleotides line up with TRBD2. The ends lost 4 bases at V and 1 base at J; junction bases unmatched: 8. The CDR3 runs to 16 residues. Germline values: CDR1 SGDLS, CDR2 YYNGEE. The DNA for the CDR3 is TGTGCCAGCAGCCCTTCCGGGCGGGGGGGCACAGATACGCAGTATTTT. Its translation: CASSPSGRGGTDTQYF.

V is TRBV5-4 and J is TRBJ1-1; D gene ambiguous. The CDR3 is made up of 14 amino acids. V dropped 1 base and J dropped 4 bases, with 11 bases sitting between them. Per germline, CDR1 SGHNT and CDR2 YYREEE (reference sequence). The CDR3 loop reads CASSLPFAATEAFF. In nucleotides, the CDR3 is TGTGCCAGCAGCTTGCCATTTGCGGCCACTGAAGCTTTCTTT.

The gene calls are TRBV18 and TRBJ2-5; maybe TRBD2 (5 bases). V dropped 1 base and J dropped 1 base, with 7 bases sitting between them. CDR1 and CDR2 from the germline V gene are KGHSH and LQKENI. This CDR3 region has 14 residues. The CDR3 reads CASSPQGAQETQYF. In DNA form, the CDR3 reads TGTGCCAGCTCACCACAGGGAGCCCAAGAGACCCAGTACTTC.

The chain recombines TRBV7-9 with TRBJ2-3; TRBD1 might be the D (5 bases). Trimming removed 7 bases from V and 1 base from J, with 18 bases in between. CDR1 SEHNR and CDR2 FQNEAQ come from the germline V gene (reference sequence). The CDR3 is 16 amino acids. CDR3 residues: CASIPGPGRGTDTQYF. The CDR3, as DNA: TGTGCCAGCATCCCTGGGCCGGGCAGGGGCACAGATACGCAGTATTTT.

V and J are TRBV9 and TRBJ2-1, with 13 bases matching TRBD2. The germline V gene encodes CDR1 SGDLS and CDR2 YYNGEE. The CDR3 contains 18 residues. The V gene end was trimmed by 4 bases and the J gene end by 1 base; junction bases not matched to a gene: 8. DNA of the CDR3: TGTGCCAGCAGCCAGGGACTAGCGGGGAAAAGTTCCTACAATGAGCAGTTCTTC. Protein sequence: CASSQGLAGKSSYNEQFF.

The V gene is TRBV5-4, the J gene TRBJ2-2, with TRBD1 matching 10 bases. The CDR3 sequence is 16 residues long. Germline assignment: CDR1 SGHNT and CDR2 YYREEE (reference sequence). V trimming: 3 bases; J trimming: 4 bases; junction bases outside the gene matches: 6. DNA of the CDR3: TGTGCCAGCAGCTCTAGACAGGGGGCGGGCACCGGGGAGCTGTTTTTT. Protein sequence: CASSSRQGAGTGELFF.

Of note for this clone: At one boundary the junction diverges from the germline segment, which might be a read error. The sample has other DNA sequences that encode this CDR3 too. This chain joins TRBV11-2 and TRBJ1-4; possible D gene TRBD1, 5 bases. Germline CDR1 and CDR2: SGHAT and FQNNGV. The CDR3 is made up of 15 amino acids. Here the CDR3 reads CASSPRGIRDEKLFF. Written as DNA, the CDR3 is TGTGCCAGCAGCCCGCGGGGTATTAGGGACGAAAAACTATTTTTT. The whole variable domain, filled in from reference TRBV11-2 and TRBJ1-4, reads EAGVAQSPRYKIIEKRQSVAFWCNPISGHATLYWYQQILGQGPKLLIQFQNNGVVDDSQLPKDRFSAERLKGVDSTLKIQPAKLEDSAVYLCASSPRGIRDEKLFFGSGTQLSVL.

The chain has TRBV10-2 and TRBJ2-3; the D is unclear. Trimming pared 4 bases from V and 2 bases from J, leaving 13 bases between. This CDR3 region has 15 residues. Germline CDR1 and CDR2: WSHSY and SAAADI. CDR3 loop: CASSGGAMNTDTQYF. The CDR3 DNA reads as TGCGCCAGCAGTGGCGGAGCCATGAACACAGATACGCAGTATTTT.

The chain uses TRBV9 and TRBJ1-1; 9 bases agree with TRBD1. The V segment lost 2 bases and the J segment 5 bases; nucleotides outside the gene matches: 7. The CDR3 length is 15 residues. The germline V gene has CDR1 SGDLS and CDR2 YYNGEE. The CDR3 is CASSVGGQGRTEAFF. As DNA, the CDR3 is TGTGCCAGCAGCGTTGGTGGACAGGGGAGGACTGAAGCTTTCTTT.

The rearrangement joins TRBV6-5 to TRBJ2-7; D might be TRBD2 (6 bases). The CDR3 sequence is 14 residues long. V lost 2 bases and J lost 2, with 10 bases in between. CDR1 MNHEY and CDR2 SVGAGI come from the germline V gene. DNA of the CDR3: TGTGCCAGCAGTTACCGCGGCGGGGCCTACGAGCAGTACTTC. Residues: CASSYRGGAYEQYF.

The chain recombines TRBV10-3 with TRBJ2-5; D is unresolved. The germline V gene has CDR1 ENHRY and CDR2 SYGVKD. The CDR3 runs 13 residues. Trimming shortened V by 2 bases and J by 4 bases, and 8 bases separated the two germline ends. The CDR3 bases are TGTGCCATCAGTGAGCTGTCAGGAGAGACCCAGTACTTC. The encoded protein is CAISELSGETQYF.

This chain links TRBV7-9 with TRBJ2-5; TRBD1 matches at 7 bases. The CDR3 has 15 amino acids. CDR1 is SEHNR, CDR2 FQNEAQ, per germline (reference sequence). V trimming: 1 base; J trimming: 5 bases; junction bases outside the gene matches: 7. The CDR3 loop is CASSLGQGDLETQYF. In DNA form, the CDR3 reads TGTGCCAGCAGCTTAGGACAGGGCGACCTGGAGACCCAGTACTTC. Combining the CDR3 with reference TRBV7-9 and TRBJ2-5 gives the whole variable domain DTGVSQNPRHKITKRGQNVTFRCDPISEHNRLYWYRQTLGQGPEFLTYFQNEAQLEKSRLLSDRFSAERPKGSFSTLEIQRTEQGDSAMYLCASSLGQGDLETQYFGPGTRLLVL.

The gene calls are TRBV9 and TRBJ2-7; 9 nucleotides match TRBD2. The CDR3 loop spans 15 amino acids. Germline trimming cut 3 bases from V and 0 bases from J; bases unmatched to any gene: 4. In germline, CDR1 is SGDLS, CDR2 YYNGEE. The CDR3, as DNA: TGTGCCAGCAGCGCTCTAGCGGGGCCCTCCTACGAGCAGTACTTC. It yields the protein CASSALAGPSYEQYF.

V gene TRBV6-5 combines with J gene TRBJ2-5, with D unclear. V dropped 5 bases and J dropped 3 bases, with 10 bases sitting between them. This CDR3 is 13 amino acids long. CDR1 is MNHEY, CDR2 SVGAGI, per germline. CDR3 sequence reads: CASSRGHEETQYF. The DNA for the CDR3 is TGTGCCAGCAGTCGAGGTCATGAAGAGACCCAGTACTTC.

The genes are TRBV2 and TRBJ1-1; D possibly corresponds to TRBD1 (5 bases). This CDR3 contains 13 residues. Looked up from germline, CDR1 is SNHLY and CDR2 is FYNNEI. Trimming took 7 bases from V and 2 from J, leaving 11 bases between them. The CDR3, as DNA: TGTGCCAGCACGGCCGACAGCAACACTGAAGCTTTCTTT. It specifies CASTADSNTEAFF.

The gene calls are TRBV6-5 and TRBJ1-2; D is uncertain. V shed 6 bases and J shed 2 bases, with 13 bases lying between them. The CDR3 loop spans 14 amino acids. The germline CDR1 and CDR2 sequences are MNHEY and SVGAGI. CDR3 DNA sequence: TGTGCCAGCAGGGGCGTCGGTATAAACTATGGCTACACCTTC. This translates into CASRGVGINYGYTF.